The rows below give T cell receptor beta chains drawn from one sample of a study of post-analysis software for immune sequencing data. Using its own MiXCR run on the PCR reads, TCRdb lists one record per CDR3 protein. The sample lists fewer than 850,000 distinct CDR3 sequences, 46% occurring once. The sequenced material came from blood. The receptors stem from a girl aged 10 to 17 with multiple sclerosis. CDR3s include the opening cysteine and the closing phenylalanine or tryptophan.

TRBJ1-1 TRBV4-1 CASSQQGAEAMNTEAFF
TRBJ2-7 TRBV5-1 CASSPDRRYEQYF
TRBJ1-3 TRBV6-4 CASIVTGTGNTIYF
TRBJ2-3 TRBV6-5 CASSYGLAGLDTQYF
TRBJ1-2 TRBV20-1 CSALTGDNYSYTF
TRBJ2-1 TRBV11-2 CASSLDWGNEQFF
TRBJ2-1 TRBV28 CASTPDRDFEQFF
TRBJ2-1 TRBV20-1 CSANVGGRARDEQFF
TRBJ2-6 TRBV10-3 CAISESSGKASGANVLTF
TRBJ1-1 TRBV11-2 CASSSPVPTEAFF
TRBJ1-2 TRBV4-3 CASSQGFEQGVYSGYTF
TRBJ1-2 TRBV15 CATSRGHNYGYTF
TRBJ2-5 TRBV18 CASSPRERSQETQYF
. TRBV29-1 CSAPGLGFPETQYF
TRBJ2-3 TRBV20-1 CSARLSLFSGRSTDTQYF
TRBJ2-3 TRBV20-1 CSARIGTTPSTDTQYF
TRBJ2-3 TRBV28 CASRPTDISTDTQYF
TRBJ2-1 TRBV27 CASSLSIGSGSLNEQFF
TRBJ1-2 TRBV20-1 CSATEATPTAHNYGYTF